The rows below give T cell receptor beta chains drawn from one sample of a study of T cell responses to AZD1222 COVID-19 vaccine. Here immunoSEQ multiplex PCR was the method, and the copy in TCRdb shows in-frame clones only, minus some. The profile shows over 140,000 clones, roughly 92% of them singletons. The sample consisted of peripheral blood, taken 28 days after the second AZD1222 dose. The source of these receptors is an adult who received the AZD1222 COVID-19 vaccine. The CDR3 runs from the conserved cysteine through the conserved F or W. Each record gives: CDR3 DNA, CDR3 protein, V gene, J gene, clone size, D gene. The D gene is left open where the match is weak. Clone size is stated in some rows and not others, as once, few, many or a class when expanded.

TGTGCCAGCAGTCCCAGGGGTGTCAATGAGCAGTTCTTC	CASSPRGVNEQFF	TRBV28	TRBJ2-1	-	-
TGCGCCAGCAGCTTCGCCCGGACGGAGAACTATGGCTACACCTTC	CASSFARTENYGYTF	TRBV5-1	TRBJ1-2	-	-
TGTGCCAGCAGCTTAGGGGACGCAACTAATGAAAAACTGTTTTTT	CASSLGDATNEKLFF	TRBV11-2	TRBJ1-4	-	-
TGCGCCAGCAATGGCGGACAGGGGGACGACGAGCAGTACTTC	CASNGGQGDDEQYF	TRBV5-1	TRBJ2-7	once	TRBD1
TGTGCCAGCAGTTACTGGTCAGGGCACTCCTACGAGCAGTACTTC	CASSYWSGHSYEQYF	TRBV6-5	TRBJ2-7	few	-
TGTGCCAGCAGCTTTGGGACAGGAAGTTATAATTCACCCCTCCACTTT	CASSFGTGSYNSPLHF	TRBV5-6	TRBJ1-6	-	TRBD1
TGTGCCAGCAGCCAAGTATCGGGAGTTGACACAGATACGCAGTATTTT	CASSQVSGVDTDTQYF	TRBV14	TRBJ2-3	once	-
TGTGCCAGCAGTGAGGACAGGGGGGATGAAAAACTGTTTTTT	CASSEDRGDEKLFF	TRBV6-1	TRBJ1-4	-	TRBD1
TGTGCCAGCAGTTCACAGGGGGCGGGAGAGTCACCCCTCCACTTT	CASSSQGAGESPLHF	TRBV27	TRBJ1-6	-	TRBD1
TGTGCCAGCAGCCAAGACACTAACTATGGCTACACCTTC	CASSQDTNYGYTF	TRBV3-1/TRBV3-2	TRBJ1-2	once	-
TGTGCCAGTAGTACCAATAGCGGCAGATCCTACAATGAGCAGTTCTTC	CASSTNSGRSYNEQFF	TRBV19	TRBJ2-1	-	-
TGTGCCAGCAGTGAAGGGACGGGACAGGGTCATTCACCCCTCCACTTT	CASSEGTGQGHSPLHF	TRBV6-1	TRBJ1-6	-	TRBD1
TGTGCCAGCAGCCAAGCTGCAGGTCAAAACTATGGCTACACCTTC	CASSQAAGQNYGYTF	TRBV4-2	TRBJ1-2	few	-
TGTGCCAGCAGCCCTAACTACAATGAGCAGTTCTTC	CASSPNYNEQFF	TRBV27	TRBJ2-1	-	-
TGTGCCAGCAGCAGGGGACAGGGAAACACTGAAGCTTTCTTT	CASSRGQGNTEAFF	TRBV5-6	TRBJ1-1	-	TRBD1
TGTGCCAGCAGACTCCCGGGACAGGGGGTTCGAAGCAATCAGCCCCAGCATTTT	CASRLPGQGVRSNQPQHF	TRBV28	TRBJ1-5	-	TRBD1
TGTGCCAGCAGCGTAGGAGGGGGCCTCCACAATGAGCAGTTCTTC	CASSVGGGLHNEQFF	TRBV9	TRBJ2-1	-	TRBD1
TGTGCCAGCAGCTTAGCACAGAACAGGGATAGCAATCAGCCCCAGCATTTT	CASSLAQNRDSNQPQHF	TRBV7-8	TRBJ1-5	-	-
TGCGCCAGCAGGGAGGGAGAGGGGTCTGGAAACACCATATATTTT	CASREGEGSGNTIYF	TRBV10-2	TRBJ1-3	-	-
TGTGCCGGATCTGACTTCCCTGGGGCGTATGGCTACACCTTC	CAGSDFPGAYGYTF	TRBV28	TRBJ1-2	-	-